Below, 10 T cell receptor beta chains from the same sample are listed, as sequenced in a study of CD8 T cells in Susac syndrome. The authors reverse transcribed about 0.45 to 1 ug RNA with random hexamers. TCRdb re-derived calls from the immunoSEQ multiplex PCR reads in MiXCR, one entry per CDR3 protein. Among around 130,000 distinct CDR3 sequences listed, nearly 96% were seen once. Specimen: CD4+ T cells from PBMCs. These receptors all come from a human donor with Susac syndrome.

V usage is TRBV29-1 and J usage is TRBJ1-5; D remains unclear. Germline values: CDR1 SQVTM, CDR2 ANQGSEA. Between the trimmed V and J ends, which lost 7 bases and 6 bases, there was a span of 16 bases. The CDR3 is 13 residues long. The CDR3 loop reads CSARGREGQPQHF. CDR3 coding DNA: TGCAGCGCTCGTGGGAGGGAAGGTCAGCCCCAGCATTTT.

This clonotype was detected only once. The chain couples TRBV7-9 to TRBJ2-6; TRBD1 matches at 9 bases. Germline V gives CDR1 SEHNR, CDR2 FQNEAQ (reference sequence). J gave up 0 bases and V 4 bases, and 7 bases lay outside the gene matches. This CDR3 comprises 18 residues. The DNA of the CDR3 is TGTGCCAGCAGCTCAGGGGACAGGGCGTCCTCTGGGGCCAACGTCCTGACTTTC. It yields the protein CASSSGDRASSGANVLTF.

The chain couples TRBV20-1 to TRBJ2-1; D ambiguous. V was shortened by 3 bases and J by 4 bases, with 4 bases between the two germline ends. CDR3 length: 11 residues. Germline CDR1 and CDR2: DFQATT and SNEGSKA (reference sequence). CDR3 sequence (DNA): TGCAGTGCTAGCCAATACAATGAGCAGTTCTTC. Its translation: CSASQYNEQFF.

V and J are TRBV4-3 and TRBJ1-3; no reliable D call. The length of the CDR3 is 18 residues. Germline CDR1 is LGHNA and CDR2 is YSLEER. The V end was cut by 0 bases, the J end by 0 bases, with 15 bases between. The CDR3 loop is CASSQDIAALNSGNTIYF. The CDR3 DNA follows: TGCGCCAGCAGCCAAGATATTGCAGCGTTGAACTCTGGAAACACCATATATTTT.

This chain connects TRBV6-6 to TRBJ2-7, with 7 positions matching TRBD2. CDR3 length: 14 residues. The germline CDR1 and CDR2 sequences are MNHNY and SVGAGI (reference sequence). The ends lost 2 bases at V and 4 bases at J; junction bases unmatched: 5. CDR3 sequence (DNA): TGTGCCAGCAGTTACGGGGGGGTCTATTACGAGCAGTACTTC. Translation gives CASSYGGVYYEQYF.

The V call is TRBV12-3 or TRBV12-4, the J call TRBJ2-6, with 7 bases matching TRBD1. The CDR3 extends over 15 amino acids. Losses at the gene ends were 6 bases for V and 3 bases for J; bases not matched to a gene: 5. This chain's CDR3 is CASSKGGVGANVLTF. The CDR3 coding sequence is TGTGCCAGCAGCAAAGGGGGCGTTGGGGCCAACGTCCTGACTTTC.

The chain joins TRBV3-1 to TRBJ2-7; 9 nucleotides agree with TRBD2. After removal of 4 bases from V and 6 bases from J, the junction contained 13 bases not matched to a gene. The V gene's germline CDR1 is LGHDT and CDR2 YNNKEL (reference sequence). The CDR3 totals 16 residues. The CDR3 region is CASSPSLSGRRGEQYF. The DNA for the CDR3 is TGTGCCAGCAGCCCCTCTCTCAGCGGGAGGAGGGGCGAGCAGTACTTC.

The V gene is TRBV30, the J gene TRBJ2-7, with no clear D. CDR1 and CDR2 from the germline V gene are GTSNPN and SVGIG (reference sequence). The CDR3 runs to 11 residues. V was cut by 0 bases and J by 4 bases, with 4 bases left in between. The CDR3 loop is CAWSVGYEQYF. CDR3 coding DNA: TGTGCCTGGAGTGTAGGTTACGAGCAGTACTTC. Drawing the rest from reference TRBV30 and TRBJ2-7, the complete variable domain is SQTIHQWPATLVQPVGSPLSLECTVEGTSNPNLYWYRQAAGRGLQLLFYSVGIGQISSEVPQNLSASRPQDRQFILSSKKLLLSDSGFYLCAWSVGYEQYFGPGTRLTVT.

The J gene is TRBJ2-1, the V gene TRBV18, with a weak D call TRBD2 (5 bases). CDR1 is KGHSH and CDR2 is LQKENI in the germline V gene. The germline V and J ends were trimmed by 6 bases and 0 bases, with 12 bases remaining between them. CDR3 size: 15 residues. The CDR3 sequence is CASSYGLSSYNEQFF. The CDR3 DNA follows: TGTGCCAGCTCTTATGGACTGAGCTCCTACAATGAGCAGTTCTTC.

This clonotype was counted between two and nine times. CDR3 bases: TGTGCCTGGAGTCCTCGGACTCTTATCGACACAGATACGCAGTATTTT. Residues: CAWSPRTLIDTDTQYF. V is TRBV30 and J is TRBJ2-3, with D perhaps matching TRBD2 (5 bases). In germline, CDR1 is GTSNPN, CDR2 SVGIG (reference sequence). Trimming cost V 2 bases and J 2 bases, with 17 bases left between them. The CDR3 consists of 16 residues.